This entry is about one TCR beta chain. The sample belongs to a study of monozygotic twins with inflammatory bowel disease. CDR1 is KGHSH and CDR2 is LQKENI in the germline V gene. The CDR3 covers 16 residues. Blood was collected, around 2.7 ml per donor. The input for each TCR library was approximately 3,800 ng of total RNA. Template-switch reactions added UMIs with a 6-nucleotide sample barcode. Nested amplification of TCRalpha and TCRbeta cDNA involved two PCRs of roughly 16 and 10 cycles. TCRdb reanalyzed the 5' RACE reads and collapses them to one entry per CDR3 protein, without DNA. This listing includes roughly 320,000 distinct CDR3 sequences.

This clonotype was obtained from a human donor with ulcerative colitis or Crohn's disease, or a healthy co-twin of an affected twin (not recorded which). Material for sequencing was blood. V and J are TRBV18 and TRBJ2-4. This CDR3 reads CASSPPPLGAKNMQYF.